These T cell receptor beta chains were read from a single sample in a study of identifying expanded T cells in peripheral blood. Repertoires were generated with immunoSEQ multiplex PCR, while TCRdb's copy carries only in-frame clones and drops some. The table has under 110,000 clones, around 90% seen once. Sequencing used blood. All receptors come from a person aged 18 to 75 in good health. Both conserved end residues are part of each CDR3. Each record gives: V gene, J gene, clone size, CDR3 protein. Expanded clones get a size class; other rows say once, few or many, or leave the size out.

v_call: TRBV7-9; j_call: TRBJ1-3; clone_size: .; cdr3_aa: CASSLGGTTIYF
v_call: TRBV6-6; j_call: TRBJ2-5; clone_size: .; cdr3_aa: CASGLGDSLFQETQYF
v_call: TRBV28; j_call: TRBJ2-2; clone_size: .; cdr3_aa: CASSSEAFGELFF
v_call: TRBV27; j_call: TRBJ1-6; clone_size: .; cdr3_aa: CASSLSPPHYNSPLHF
v_call: TRBV4-3; j_call: TRBJ2-6; clone_size: .; cdr3_aa: CASSQEIGSGANVLTF
v_call: TRBV29-1; j_call: TRBJ2-2; clone_size: .; cdr3_aa: CSATWGTGELFF
v_call: TRBV19; j_call: TRBJ2-1; clone_size: .; cdr3_aa: CASSDSVEQFF
v_call: TRBV19; j_call: TRBJ1-2; clone_size: .; cdr3_aa: CASTPRGDNYGYTF
v_call: TRBV4-2; j_call: TRBJ1-2; clone_size: once; cdr3_aa: CASSQEGRGRGYTF
v_call: TRBV18; j_call: TRBJ2-1; clone_size: few; cdr3_aa: CASSPGRLLSYNEQFF
v_call: TRBV5-1; j_call: TRBJ2-5; clone_size: .; cdr3_aa: CASSTMGTSGGKTQYF
v_call: TRBV7-9; j_call: TRBJ1-3; clone_size: .; cdr3_aa: CASSLEGVSSGNTIYF
v_call: TRBV19; j_call: TRBJ1-3; clone_size: .; cdr3_aa: CASGGDLGNTIYF
v_call: TRBV5-1; j_call: TRBJ2-7; clone_size: .; cdr3_aa: CASSLGRGDHEQYF
v_call: TRBV6-6; j_call: TRBJ1-1; clone_size: .; cdr3_aa: CASSYSTTNTEAFF
v_call: TRBV7-9; j_call: TRBJ2-6; clone_size: .; cdr3_aa: CASQEWTGVSSGANVLTF
v_call: TRBV5-1; j_call: TRBJ2-1; clone_size: .; cdr3_aa: CASSLEPGGFYNEQFF
v_call: TRBV7-2; j_call: TRBJ1-3; clone_size: .; cdr3_aa: CASSFLQGGNTIYF
v_call: TRBV7-2; j_call: TRBJ2-5; clone_size: once; cdr3_aa: CASSLERSPLETQYF
v_call: TRBV4-3; j_call: TRBJ2-2; clone_size: .; cdr3_aa: CASSSQTGAGELFF
v_call: TRBV7-2; j_call: TRBJ1-1; clone_size: once; cdr3_aa: CASSASRGWTEAFF
v_call: TRBV5-6; j_call: TRBJ1-5; clone_size: .; cdr3_aa: CASSATSRGSDQPQHF
v_call: TRBV30; j_call: TRBJ1-1; clone_size: .; cdr3_aa: CAWNRPTEAFF
v_call: TRBV29-1; j_call: TRBJ1-6; clone_size: once; cdr3_aa: CSVGEIWNSPLHF
v_call: TRBV7-7; j_call: TRBJ2-3; clone_size: .; cdr3_aa: CASSLDYNTDTQYF
v_call: TRBV25-1; j_call: TRBJ2-2; clone_size: .; cdr3_aa: CASTRGLAGDTGELFF
v_call: TRBV9; j_call: TRBJ1-4; clone_size: once; cdr3_aa: CASQNGANEKLFF
v_call: TRBV7-2; j_call: TRBJ2-7; clone_size: .; cdr3_aa: CASSLSPLYYEQYF
v_call: TRBV6-1; j_call: TRBJ2-3; clone_size: .; cdr3_aa: CASSETNPTGTTQYF
v_call: TRBV29-1; j_call: TRBJ2-1; clone_size: once; cdr3_aa: CSVVGGTSPYNEQFF
v_call: TRBV7-2; j_call: TRBJ2-3; clone_size: .; cdr3_aa: CASTPPGVTDTQYF
v_call: TRBV10-3; j_call: TRBJ2-2; clone_size: .; cdr3_aa: CAISVGRGPSYTGELFF
v_call: TRBV6-5; j_call: TRBJ2-5; clone_size: .; cdr3_aa: CASSGQDGEQETQYF
v_call: TRBV27; j_call: TRBJ1-4; clone_size: .; cdr3_aa: CASSLRDRGDEKLFF
v_call: TRBV7-2; j_call: TRBJ2-5; clone_size: .; cdr3_aa: CASSRVGGLETQYF
v_call: TRBV19; j_call: TRBJ1-3; clone_size: .; cdr3_aa: CASSRTSRTDSGNTIYF
v_call: TRBV6-5; j_call: TRBJ1-1; clone_size: .; cdr3_aa: CATATGMNTEAFF
v_call: TRBV28; j_call: TRBJ2-3; clone_size: .; cdr3_aa: CASSFNSGRGGGATDTQYF
v_call: TRBV6-5; j_call: TRBJ2-7; clone_size: .; cdr3_aa: CASSYGGPSYEQYF
v_call: TRBV5-1; j_call: TRBJ1-3; clone_size: .; cdr3_aa: CASSLGTGNRSGNTIYF
v_call: TRBV19; j_call: TRBJ2-6; clone_size: .; cdr3_aa: CASSWDFLSSGANVLTF
v_call: TRBV4-3; j_call: TRBJ2-1; clone_size: .; cdr3_aa: CASSQDFGGGAYNEQFF
v_call: TRBV7-2; j_call: TRBJ1-1; clone_size: few; cdr3_aa: CASSFFGRGEAFF
v_call: TRBV5-6; j_call: TRBJ2-3; clone_size: .; cdr3_aa: CASSLLAGGLVDTQYF
v_call: TRBV5-1; j_call: TRBJ1-1; clone_size: .; cdr3_aa: CASRNLRNTEAFF
v_call: TRBV4-1; j_call: TRBJ1-5; clone_size: few; cdr3_aa: CASSQDWTAYSNQPQHF
v_call: TRBV7-9; j_call: TRBJ2-1; clone_size: .; cdr3_aa: CASSFGGPLSYNEQFF
v_call: TRBV2; j_call: TRBJ1-5; clone_size: .; cdr3_aa: CASINELGNQPQHF
v_call: TRBV4-1; j_call: TRBJ1-5; clone_size: once; cdr3_aa: CASSQDTWGRQPQHF